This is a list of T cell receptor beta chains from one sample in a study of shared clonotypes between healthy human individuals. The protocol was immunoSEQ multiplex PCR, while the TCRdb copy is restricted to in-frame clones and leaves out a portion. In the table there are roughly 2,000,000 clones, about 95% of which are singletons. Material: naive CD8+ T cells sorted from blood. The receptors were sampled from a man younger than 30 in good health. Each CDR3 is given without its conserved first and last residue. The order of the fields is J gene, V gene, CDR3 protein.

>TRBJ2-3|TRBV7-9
ASSFTGTGVPDTQY
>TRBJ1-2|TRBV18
ASSPQTGGASYGYT
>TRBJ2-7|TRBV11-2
ASSLDRYVGRGYEQY
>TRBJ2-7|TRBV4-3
ASSQETAPYYEQY
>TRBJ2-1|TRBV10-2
ASSWEREQF
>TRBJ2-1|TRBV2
ASSLYNEQF
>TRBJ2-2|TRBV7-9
ASSLGTTEAGELF
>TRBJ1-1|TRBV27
ASSLGVADMNTEAF
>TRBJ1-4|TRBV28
ASSPQDSSNEKLF
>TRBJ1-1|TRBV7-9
ASSLVGTVEAF
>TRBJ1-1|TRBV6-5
ASSYTPYTEAF
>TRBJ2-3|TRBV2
ASSELPGLDLSGRHTDTQY
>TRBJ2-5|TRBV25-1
ASSGQGLAGAETQY
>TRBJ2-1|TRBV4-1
ASSQEPASSYNEQF
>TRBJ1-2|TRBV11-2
ASSLDPTGGFGYT
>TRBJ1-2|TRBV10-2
ASSESEGYRGYT
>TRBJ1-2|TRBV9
ASSVETLAGPNYGYT
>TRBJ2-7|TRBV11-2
ASSSLAGGYEQY
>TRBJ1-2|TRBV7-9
ASSRPLDILIYGYT
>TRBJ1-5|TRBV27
ASSQGFNQPQH
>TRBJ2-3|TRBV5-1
ASQNRGRMDTQY
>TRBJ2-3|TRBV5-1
ASQYGTDTQY
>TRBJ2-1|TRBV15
ATSSRLDREQF
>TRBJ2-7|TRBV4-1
ASSQDSLEQY
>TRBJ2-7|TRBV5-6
ASSLGHLESYEQY
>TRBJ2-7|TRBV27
ASSLDVSYEQY
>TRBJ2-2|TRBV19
ATESGRVAGELF
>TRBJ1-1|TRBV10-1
ASSEGRTEAF
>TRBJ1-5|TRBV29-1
SVEGNSNQPQH
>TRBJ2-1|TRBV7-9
ASSDGGYNEQF
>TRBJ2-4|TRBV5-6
ASSLALGGLNIQY
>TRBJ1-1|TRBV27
ASSLSGTGGIEAF
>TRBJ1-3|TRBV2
ASSEAERPSSGNTIY
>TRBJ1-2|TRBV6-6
ASSYGDRDFSLGYT
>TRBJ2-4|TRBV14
ASSQVGQGDIQY
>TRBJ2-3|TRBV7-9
ASLPEAGGPVDTQY
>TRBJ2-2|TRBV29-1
SVVEGTGELF
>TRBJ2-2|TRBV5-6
ASSLEGQGLSGELF
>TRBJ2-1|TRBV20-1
SATADWQF
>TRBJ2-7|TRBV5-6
ASSHPSGAAYEQY
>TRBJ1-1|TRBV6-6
ASRYTGSETEAF
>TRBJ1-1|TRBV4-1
ASSLVPMNTEAF
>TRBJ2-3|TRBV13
ASSHQRTGSADTQY
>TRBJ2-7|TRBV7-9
ASSLNQGYEQY
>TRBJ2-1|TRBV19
ASSHGGDNEQF
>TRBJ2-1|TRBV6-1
ASSVALQQF
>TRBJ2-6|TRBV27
ASRTISGANVLT
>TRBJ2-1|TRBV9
ASSSSGLYNEQF
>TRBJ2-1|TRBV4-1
ASSPPTGLRGYNEQF
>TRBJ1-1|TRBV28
ASSLPPPGDTEAF
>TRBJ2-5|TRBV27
ASSIRSGQETQY
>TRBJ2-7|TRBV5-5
ASSLWAGGTYEQY
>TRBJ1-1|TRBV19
ASSFMTGNEAF
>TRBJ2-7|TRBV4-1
ASSVPGTGFLEQY
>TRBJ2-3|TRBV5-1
ASSLEYFPDTQY